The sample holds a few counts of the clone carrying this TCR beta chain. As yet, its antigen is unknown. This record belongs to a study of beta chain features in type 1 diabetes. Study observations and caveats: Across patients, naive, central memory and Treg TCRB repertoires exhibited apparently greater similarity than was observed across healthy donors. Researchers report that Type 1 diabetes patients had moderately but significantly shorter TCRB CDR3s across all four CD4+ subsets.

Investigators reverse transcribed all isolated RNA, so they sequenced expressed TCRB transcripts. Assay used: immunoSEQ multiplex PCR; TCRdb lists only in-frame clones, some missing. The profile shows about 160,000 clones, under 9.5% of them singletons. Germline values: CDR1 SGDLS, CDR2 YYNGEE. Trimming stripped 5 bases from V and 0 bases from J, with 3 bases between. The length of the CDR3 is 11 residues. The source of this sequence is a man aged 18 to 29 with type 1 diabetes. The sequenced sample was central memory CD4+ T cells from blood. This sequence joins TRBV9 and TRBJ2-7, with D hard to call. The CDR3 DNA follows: TGTGCCAGCAGGGCCTCCTACGAGCAGTACTTC. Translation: CASRASYEQYF.